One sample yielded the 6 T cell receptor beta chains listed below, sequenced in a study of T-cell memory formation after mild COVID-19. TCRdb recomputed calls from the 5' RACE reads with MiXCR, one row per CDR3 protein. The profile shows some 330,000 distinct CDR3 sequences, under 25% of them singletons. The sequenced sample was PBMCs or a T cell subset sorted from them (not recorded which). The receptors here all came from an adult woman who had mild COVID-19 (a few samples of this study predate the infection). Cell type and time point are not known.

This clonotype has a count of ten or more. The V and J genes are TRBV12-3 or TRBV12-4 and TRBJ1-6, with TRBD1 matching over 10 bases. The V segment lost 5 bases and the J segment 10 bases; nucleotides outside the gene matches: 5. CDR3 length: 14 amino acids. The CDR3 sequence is CASSPGTGVSPLHF. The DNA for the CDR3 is TGTGCCAGCAGTCCCGGGACAGGGGTCTCACCCCTCCACTTT.

CDR3 sequence reads: CASSQVEGRGEKKNYGYTF. For the CDR3, the DNA is TGCGCCAGCAGCCAAGTAGAAGGTCGAGGTGAGAAGAAAAACTATGGCTACACCTTC. This chain links TRBV4-1 with TRBJ1-2; D is unresolved. Germline CDR1 MGHRA, CDR2 YSYEKL. This CDR3 spans 19 amino acids. The germline V and J ends were trimmed by 1 base and 2 bases, with 23 bases remaining between them.

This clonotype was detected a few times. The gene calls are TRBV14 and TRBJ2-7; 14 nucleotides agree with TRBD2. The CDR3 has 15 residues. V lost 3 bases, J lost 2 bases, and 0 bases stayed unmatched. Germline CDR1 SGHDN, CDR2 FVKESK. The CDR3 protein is CASSQTSGRAYEQYF. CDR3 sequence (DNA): TGTGCCAGCAGCCAGACTAGCGGGAGGGCCTACGAGCAGTACTTC.

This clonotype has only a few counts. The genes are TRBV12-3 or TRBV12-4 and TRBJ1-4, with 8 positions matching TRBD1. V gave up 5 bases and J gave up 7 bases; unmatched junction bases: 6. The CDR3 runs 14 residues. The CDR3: CASSDRGGAEKLFF. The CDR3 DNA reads TGTGCCAGCAGTGACAGGGGAGGGGCTGAAAAACTGTTTTTT.

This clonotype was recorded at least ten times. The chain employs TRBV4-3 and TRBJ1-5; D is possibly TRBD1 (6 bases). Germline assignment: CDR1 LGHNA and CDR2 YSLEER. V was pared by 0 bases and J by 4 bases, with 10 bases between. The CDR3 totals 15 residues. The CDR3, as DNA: TGCGCCAGCAGCCAAGATCCACAGGGAAATCAGCCCCAGCATTTT. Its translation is CASSQDPQGNQPQHF.

For the CDR3, the DNA is TGTGCCACCAGTGTGACAGGGGTCACAGATACGCAGTATTTT. Its protein is CATSVTGVTDTQYF. The V call is TRBV24-1, the J call TRBJ2-3; TRBD1 matches at 8 bases. Per germline, CDR1 KGHDR and CDR2 SFDVKD. The CDR3 extends over 14 amino acids. V trimming: 5 bases; J trimming: 2 bases; junction bases outside the gene matches: 2.